The sample holds many counts of the clone carrying this T cell receptor beta chain. Its matching antigen is unknown. Sequenced material consisted of expressed TCRB transcripts (all of the isolated RNA was reverse transcribed). Here immunoSEQ multiplex PCR was the method, and the copy in TCRdb shows in-frame clones only, minus some. Here the sample spans under 200,000 clones, around 8.3% being singletons. These data come from a study of beta chain features in type 1 diabetes. Study-wide findings and caveats: Type 1 diabetes patients had moderately but significantly shorter TCRB CDR3s in all four CD4+ subsets.

The sequenced sample was central memory CD4+ T cells from blood. The clonotype originates from a woman younger than 30 with type 1 diabetes.

The CDR3 loop reads CASSHSYTGELFF. CDR3 in DNA: TGTGCCAGCAGTCACAGCTACACCGGGGAGCTGTTTTTT. The chain is built from TRBV28 and TRBJ2-2; D not resolved. The CDR3 sequence is 13 residues long. Deletions cut 5 bases from V and 3 bases from J, with 7 bases between. Germline V gene sequence: CDR1 MDHEN, CDR2 SYDVKM.